Detailed here is one T cell receptor (beta chain). Its antigen is unidentified. The sample comes from a study of vaccination effects on CD4 cells after COVID-19. Sequenced by immunoSEQ multiplex PCR; TCRdb stores in-frame clones only, minus some. The sample has 15,000 or so clones; over 60% are singletons. CD4+ T cells specific for antigen were expanded with viral peptide pools by the ViraFEST assay before sequencing. A 10-day culture period preceded the isolation of CD4+ T cells. The study found no prior SARS-CoV-2 infection in the vaccine recipients, who tested negative for nucleocapsid antibodies. On days 3 and 7, fresh IL-2 medium replaced half the medium. V lost 5 bases to trimming and J lost 6 bases; unmatched junction nucleotides: 14. From germline, CDR1 is MDHEN and CDR2 SYDVKM. This CDR3 region has 16 residues. Study-wide results and caveats: Only a single clone (1 of 255 vaccine-induced clones in healthy vaccinees) cross-reacted with common cold coronaviruses.

The specimen comprised CD4+ T cells from PBMCs cultured with HCoV-229E spike peptides, sampled before COVID-19 vaccination. The chain carries TRBV28 and TRBJ2-7; 9 positions match TRBD2. The receptor comes from a human donor who received a COVID-19 vaccine. The CDR3 loop reads CASSIVAGESFIEQYF. CDR3 sequence (DNA): TGTGCCAGCAGTATCGTAGCGGGAGAGTCCTTTATCGAGCAGTACTTC.